This TCR beta chain originates from a study of identical twins. The V and J ends lost 3 bases and 0 bases respectively, with 15 bases between them. This CDR3 spans 18 amino acids. Germline CDR1 reads SGHAT; CDR2 reads FQNNGV. Study-level results: With abundant cord blood beta clonotypes, insertions were fewer; memory repertoires showed no such pattern. Out-of-frame alpha sequences common to twins were enriched for low generation probability.

This clonotype was detected a few times. The target antigen is unknown. Template switching added a universal primer site; cDNA carried unique molecular identifiers. In TCRdb, the 5' RACE reads were re-called with MiXCR into one record per CDR3 protein. The data contain roughly 630,000 distinct CDR3 sequences, about 7.1% of them singletons. The data also belong to a second study, concerning yellow fever vaccine responses in identical twins. From that report: Reportedly, the T cell response mounted by twins to vaccine seemed partly convergent, partly personalized.

The rearrangement uses TRBV11-2 and TRBJ2-6; D is ambiguous. The clonotype comes from a woman aged 18-29 years in good health. The sequenced material came from PBMCs. The chain's CDR3 is CASSLMSGAHSGANVLTF. CDR3 in DNA: TGTGCCAGCAGCTTGATGTCGGGCGCCCACTCTGGGGCCAACGTCCTGACTTTC. The whole variable domain, filled in from reference TRBV11-2 and TRBJ2-6, reads EAGVAQSPRYKIIEKRQSVAFWCNPISGHATLYWYQQILGQGPKLLIQFQNNGVVDDSQLPKDRFSAERLKGVDSTLKIQPAKLEDSAVYLCASSLMSGAHSGANVLTFGAGSRLTVL.